The source of this T cell receptor (beta chain) is a study of immune characterization of retroperitoneal liposarcoma. CDR1 and CDR2 from the germline V gene are SGHAT and FQDESV (reference sequence). The CDR3 runs to 15 residues. From the PCR reads, TCRdb called clonotypes with MiXCR, one entry per CDR3 protein. The repertoire holds about 9,200 distinct CDR3 sequences, with over 25% as singletons. The sequence derives from a female donor with retroperitoneal liposarcoma. The chain combines TRBV11-1 with TRBJ2-1; D not certain. The assigned J gene may be wrong: the sequence end matches TRBJ2-7 better. Source material: tumor tissue. The CDR3 reads CASSLQGDLRNEQYF. CDR3 bases: TGTGCCAGCAGCTTACAAGGTGATCTCAGAAATGAGCAGTACTTC.